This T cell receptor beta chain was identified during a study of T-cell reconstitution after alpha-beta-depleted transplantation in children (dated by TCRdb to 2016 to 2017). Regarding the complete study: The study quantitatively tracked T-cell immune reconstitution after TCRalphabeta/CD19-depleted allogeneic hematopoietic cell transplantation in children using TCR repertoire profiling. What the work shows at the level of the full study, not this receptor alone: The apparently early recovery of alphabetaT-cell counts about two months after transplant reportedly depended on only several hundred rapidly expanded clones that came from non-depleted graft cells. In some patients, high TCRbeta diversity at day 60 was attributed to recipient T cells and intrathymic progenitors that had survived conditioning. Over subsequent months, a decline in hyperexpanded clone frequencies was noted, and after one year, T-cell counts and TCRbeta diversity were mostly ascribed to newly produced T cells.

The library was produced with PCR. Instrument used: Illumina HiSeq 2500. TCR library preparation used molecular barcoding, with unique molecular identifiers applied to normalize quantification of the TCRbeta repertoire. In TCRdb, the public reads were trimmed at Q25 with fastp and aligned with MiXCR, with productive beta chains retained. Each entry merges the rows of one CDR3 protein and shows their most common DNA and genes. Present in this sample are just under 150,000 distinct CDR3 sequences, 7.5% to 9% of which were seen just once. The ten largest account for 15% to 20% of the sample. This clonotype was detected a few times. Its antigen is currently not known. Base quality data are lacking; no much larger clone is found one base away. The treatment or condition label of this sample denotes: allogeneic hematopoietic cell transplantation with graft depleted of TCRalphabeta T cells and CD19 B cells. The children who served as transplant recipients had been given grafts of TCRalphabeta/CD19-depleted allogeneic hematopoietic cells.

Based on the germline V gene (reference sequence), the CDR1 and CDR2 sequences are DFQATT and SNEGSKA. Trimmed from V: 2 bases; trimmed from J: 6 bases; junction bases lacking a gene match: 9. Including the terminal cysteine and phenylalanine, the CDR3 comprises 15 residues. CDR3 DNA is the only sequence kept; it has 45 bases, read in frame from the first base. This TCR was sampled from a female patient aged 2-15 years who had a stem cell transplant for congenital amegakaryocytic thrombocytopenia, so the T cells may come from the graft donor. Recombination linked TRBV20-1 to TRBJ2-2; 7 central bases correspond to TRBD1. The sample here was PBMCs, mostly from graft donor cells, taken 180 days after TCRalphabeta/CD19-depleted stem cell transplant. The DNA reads TGCAGTGCTAGACAACGGGACAGAGGACCCGGGGAGCTGTTTTTT. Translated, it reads CSARQRDRGPGELFF.